This paragraph covers one T cell receptor (beta chain) sequence. This CDR3 spans 15 amino acids. Deletions cut 5 bases from V and 0 bases from J, with 11 bases between. CDR1 SGHVS and CDR2 FQNEAQ come from the germline V gene. Vbeta (60) and Jbeta (13) primers were used in the PCR. Assay: immunoSEQ multiplex PCR; the TCRdb copy retains only in-frame clones and omits some. Of about 150,000 clones in the sample, 70% to 90% were seen once. This record belongs to a study of cytomegalovirus exposure and HLA in healthy donors. Study-level information: An analysis done earlier identified approximately 120 million unique TCR beta sequences from about 179 million T cells.

The sequence derives from a woman younger than 35 in good health and CMV-seronegative. The chain joins TRBV7-8 to TRBJ1-3, with D perhaps matching TRBD1 (6 bases). Sequencing was done on a sample of PBMCs. CDR3 sequence (DNA): TGTGCCAGCAGCAAGGGGGGGATCTCTGGAAACACCATATATTTT. Protein sequence: CASSKGGISGNTIYF.